Each of the 10 T cell receptor beta chains below was sequenced from the same sample in a study of post-analysis software for immune sequencing data. Notes on the study in general: Patients carried several TRBV segments more frequently than controls did, and TRBV5-6, TRBV5-1 and TRBV20-1 were among them.

Antigens for these TCRs are unknown. The authors incorporated unique molecular identifiers into the TCR beta cDNA libraries. TCRdb reprocessed the PCR reads via MiXCR and lists one record per CDR3 protein. This sample has hundreds of thousands of distinct CDR3 sequences, with approximately 37% found just once. Sequences were obtained from blood. The source of these receptors is a girl between 2 and 10 years old with multiple sclerosis.

The chain recombines TRBV5-1 with TRBJ2-3; no reliable D call. V gave up 2 bases and J gave up 4 bases, with 14 bases separating them. The germline gives CDR1 SGHRS, CDR2 YFSETQ. This CDR3 is built from 15 residues. The CDR3, as DNA: TGCGCCAGCAGCTTAGATGGTGTTAGGGCAGATACGCAGTATTTT. Protein: CASSLDGVRADTQYF. Together with reference TRBV5-1 and TRBJ2-3, the CDR3 gives the full variable domain: KAGVTQTPRYLIKTRGQQVTLSCSPISGHRSVSWYQQTPGQGLQFLFEYFSETQRNKGNFPGRFSGRQFSNSRSEMNVSTLELGDSALYLCASSLDGVRADTQYFGPGTRLTVL.

V and J are TRBV29-1 and TRBJ1-2, with 8 bases fitting TRBD1. CDR1 is SQVTM and CDR2 is ANQGSEA in the germline V gene. This CDR3 is built from 11 residues. The V segment lost 4 bases and the J segment 5 bases; nucleotides outside the gene matches: 0. CDR3 sequence (DNA): TGCAGCGTTGGGACAGGGTATGGCTACACCTTC. This sequence encodes CSVGTGYGYTF.

The rearrangement joins TRBV20-1 to TRBJ1-5; D is possibly TRBD1 (5 bases). The germline V and J ends were trimmed by 3 bases and 4 bases, with 10 bases remaining between them. Germline CDR1 reads DFQATT; CDR2 reads SNEGSKA (reference sequence). The CDR3 has 13 residues. CDR3 nucleotide sequence: TGCAGTGCTAGCTCGGGACCAAATCAGCCCCAGCATTTT. It is translated as CSASSGPNQPQHF.

The count of this clonotype is one. This chain links TRBV7-3 with TRBJ2-3, with 10 bases fitting TRBD2. Germline V gene lookup returns CDR1 SGHTA and CDR2 FQGTGA. The V and J ends lost 5 bases and 3 bases, in that order; junction bases with no gene match: 8. This CDR3 is 16 amino acids long. In DNA, the CDR3 is TGTGCCAGCAGCCCAGGCGGGACTAGCGAGACAGATACGCAGTATTTT. This codes for CASSPGGTSETDTQYF.

The chain uses TRBV3-1 and TRBJ2-5; 8 positions match TRBD1. The J call may be wrong; the DNA end is better matched by TRBJ2-7. The CDR3 has 17 residues. Per germline, CDR1 LGHDT and CDR2 YNNKEL (reference sequence). The CDR3 DNA reads TGTGCCAGCAGCCAAATCTGCCAGGACAGGGTAATCTACGAGCAGTACTTC. This gives the protein CASSQICQDRVIYEQYF.

The J gene is TRBJ1-5, the V gene TRBV20-1; D ambiguous. With 3 bases removed from V and 10 bases from J, the gap between germline ends came to 13 bases. The CDR3 consists of 12 residues. Germline-derived CDR1 and CDR2 are DFQATT and SNEGSKA (reference sequence). The CDR3 DNA is TGCAGTGCTAGCCGCCTCGACCATCCCCAGCATTTT. It encodes CSASRLDHPQHF.

The V and J genes are TRBV5-1 and TRBJ2-3, with D hard to call. Per the germline V gene, CDR1 is SGHRS and CDR2 is YFSETQ. Trimming pared 9 bases from V and 1 base from J, leaving 12 bases between. The CDR3 runs 13 residues. CDR3 loop: CATGPVGTDTQYF. The CDR3 DNA reads as TGCGCCACCGGTCCTGTTGGCACAGATACGCAGTATTTT.

This clonotype was counted a few times. The chain joins TRBV12-3 or TRBV12-4 to TRBJ2-7, with D tentatively TRBD1 (6 bases). Trimming took 1 base from V and 3 from J, leaving 10 bases between them. CDR3 size: 14 residues. CDR3 loop: CASSLDPGVYEQYF. The CDR3 region has the DNA TGTGCCAGCAGTTTAGACCCAGGGGTCTACGAGCAGTACTTC.

V gene TRBV6-6 combines with J gene TRBJ1-5; the D is unclear. Trimming shortened V by 0 bases and J by 0 bases, and 12 bases separated the two germline ends. Germline CDR1 MNHNY, CDR2 SVGAGI (reference sequence). This CDR3 is built from 17 residues. CDR3: CASSYSPSPYSNQPQHF. The CDR3, as DNA: TGTGCCAGCAGTTACTCTCCCTCGCCCTATAGCAATCAGCCCCAGCATTTT.

The V and J genes are TRBV12-3 or TRBV12-4 and TRBJ2-3, with a weak D call TRBD2 (5 bases). V lost 6 bases to trimming and J lost 0 bases, with 16 bases between them. The CDR3 loop spans 16 amino acids. Here the CDR3 reads CASSPRRRTSTDTQYF. In DNA form, the CDR3 reads TGTGCCAGCAGCCCCCGGCGTCGGACTAGCACAGATACGCAGTATTTT.